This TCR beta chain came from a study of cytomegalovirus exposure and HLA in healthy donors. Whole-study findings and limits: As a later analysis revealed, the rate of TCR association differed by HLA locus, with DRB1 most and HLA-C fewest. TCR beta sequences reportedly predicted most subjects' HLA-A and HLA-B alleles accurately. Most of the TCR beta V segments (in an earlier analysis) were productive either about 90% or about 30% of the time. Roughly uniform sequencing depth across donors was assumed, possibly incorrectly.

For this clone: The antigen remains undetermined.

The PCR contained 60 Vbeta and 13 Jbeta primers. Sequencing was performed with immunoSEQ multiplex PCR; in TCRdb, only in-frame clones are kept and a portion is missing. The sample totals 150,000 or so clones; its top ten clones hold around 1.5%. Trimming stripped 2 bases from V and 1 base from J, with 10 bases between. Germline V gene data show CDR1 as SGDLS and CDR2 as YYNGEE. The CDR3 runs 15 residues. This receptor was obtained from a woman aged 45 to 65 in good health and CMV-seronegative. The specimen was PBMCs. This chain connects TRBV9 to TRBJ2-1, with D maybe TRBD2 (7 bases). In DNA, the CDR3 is TGTGCCAGCAGCGTGGGGGGGCGATCCTACAATGAGCAGTTCTTC. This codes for CASSVGGRSYNEQFF. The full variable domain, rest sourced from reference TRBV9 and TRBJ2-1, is DSGVTQTPKHLITATGQRVTLRCSPRSGDLSVYWYQQSLDQGLQFLIQYYNGEERAKGNILERFSAQQFPDLHSELNLSSLELGDSALYFCASSVGGRSYNEQFFGPGTRLTVL.